Included here is one T cell receptor (beta chain) sequence, with context. It has no known antigen specificity. The record has no base qualities; no much larger clone is one base away. This entry belongs to a study of PD-1 blockade in mismatch repair-deficient tumors (dated by TCRdb to the late 2010s). Looking at the study overall: The trial enrolled more than 85 consecutive patients with approximately twelve mismatch repair-deficient cancer types between September 2013 and 2016, all previously treated and progressing. Tumor-associated T cell clones were tracked in the peripheral blood of patients responding to PD-1 blockade by deep sequencing of TCR CDR3 regions.

Overall study outcomes, separate from this receptor: Clones residing in the tumor, which were often undetectable in blood before treatment, expanded quickly after pembrolizumab and then contracted, generally before radiologic responses.

The method was the immunoSEQ multiplex PCR assay. The source is immuneACCESS, and TCRdb retained only in-frame sequences with V and J called. Part of the clones is not carried over; for the studies checked, unresolved V genes explain less than half of this, and the remainder is unexplained. For this sample the table gives just under 80,000 clones, of which more than 80% were detected only once. The ten largest clones represent roughly 5.5% of the sample. Mismatch repair deficiency in every enrolled patient was established by polymerase chain reaction or immunohistochemistry. TCR sequencing was carried out for three patients who responded to pembrolizumab therapy. The phase II trial prospectively evaluated PD-1 blockade with pembrolizumab in advanced mismatch repair-deficient cancers, independent of tissue of origin. Peripheral blood T cell samples were gathered serially, both before PD-1 blockade started and at multiple time points afterward. Blood sampling times were reported as weeks after the first pembrolizumab dose.

This TCR came from an adult with mismatch repair-deficient cancer. The sample was peripheral blood, taken 44 weeks after starting pembrolizumab.

For the CDR3, the sequence is CAGRRDGDQPQHF. The DNA is as follows: TGTGCCGGTCGGAGGGACGGGGATCAGCCCCAGCATTTT. The V gene is TRBV6-6 and the J gene is TRBJ1-5, with TRBD1 as a weak D call on 5 bases. The junction shows trimming of 11 bases on V and 5 bases on J, plus 16 bases between the germline ends. The CDR3 starts with the cysteine, ends with the phenylalanine, and has 13 residues. This entry keeps only the CDR3 DNA: 39 bases, framed from base 1. Taken from the germline V gene (reference sequence), the CDR1 and CDR2 loops are MNHNY and SVGAGI.